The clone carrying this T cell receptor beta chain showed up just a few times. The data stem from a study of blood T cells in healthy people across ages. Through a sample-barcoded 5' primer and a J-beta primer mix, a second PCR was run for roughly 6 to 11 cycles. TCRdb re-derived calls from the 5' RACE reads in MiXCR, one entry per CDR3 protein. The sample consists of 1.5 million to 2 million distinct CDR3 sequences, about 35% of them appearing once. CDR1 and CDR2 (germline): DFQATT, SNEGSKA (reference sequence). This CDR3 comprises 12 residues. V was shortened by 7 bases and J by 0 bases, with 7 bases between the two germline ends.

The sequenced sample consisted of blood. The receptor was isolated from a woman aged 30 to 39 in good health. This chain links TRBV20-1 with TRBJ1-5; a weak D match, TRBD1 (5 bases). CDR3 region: CSVRASNQPQHF. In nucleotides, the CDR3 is TGCAGTGTCAGGGCTAGCAATCAGCCCCAGCATTTT.